The 23 T cell receptor beta chains given below trace back to one sample, sequenced in a study of beta chain features in type 1 diabetes. Study-wide points: People with Type 1 diabetes carried modestly yet significantly shorter TCRB CDR3s in all four CD4+ subsets.

cDNA synthesis used the whole RNA isolate, giving expressed TCRB sequences. TCRdb's copy holds only in-frame clones and misses some; the assay was immunoSEQ multiplex PCR. The repertoire consists of 300,000 to 350,000 clones, with around 9.3% occurring once and the leading ten covering 1%. These receptors have no known antigen. Sequences were obtained from central memory CD4+ T cells from blood. The receptors here all came from a young man with type 1 diabetes.

This clone was recorded at least ten times. V gene TRBV28 combines with J gene TRBJ1-6; TRBD1 matches 10 bases. The CDR3 runs 13 residues. After removal of 9 bases from V and 9 bases from J, the junction contained 5 bases not matched to a gene. In germline, CDR1 is MDHEN, CDR2 SYDVKM. The CDR3 DNA follows: TGTGCCAGTCTCCGGGACAGGGGTTCACCCCTCCACTTT. It translates to CASLRDRGSPLHF.

The chain uses TRBV2 and TRBJ2-3; TRBD2 matches 9 bases. Trimming removed 6 bases from V and 2 bases from J; junction bases left unmatched: 3. Germline-derived CDR1 and CDR2 are SNHLY and FYNNEI. The CDR3 is 14 residues long. The CDR3 loop reads CASSTSGLTDTQYF. The CDR3 bases are TGTGCCAGCAGCACTAGCGGGCTCACAGATACGCAGTATTTT.

This clone was counted between two and nine times. The chain combines TRBV29-1 with TRBJ2-3; the match to TRBD1 covers 10 bases. CDR1 is SQVTM, CDR2 ANQGSEA, per germline. The junction had 2 bases not matched to a gene; V was cut back by 4 bases and J by 4 bases. This CDR3 is 13 amino acids long. CDR3 in amino acids: CSVAGQGSDTQYF. As DNA, the CDR3 is TGCAGCGTTGCGGGACAGGGGTCAGATACGCAGTATTTT.

This sequence joins TRBV7-9 and TRBJ2-7; a possible D gene is TRBD2 (5 bases). Trimming left V 8 bases short and J 3 bases short, with 17 bases between. Germline CDR1 and CDR2: SEHNR and FQNEAQ (reference sequence). The CDR3 runs 14 residues. The CDR3 DNA follows: TGTGCCAGCGCTGTCGCGGGCAGCGTCTACGAGCAGTACTTC. Its protein product is CASAVAGSVYEQYF.

This chain links TRBV5-1 with TRBJ2-1, with TRBD2 matching 8 bases. CDR1 is SGHRS and CDR2 is YFSETQ in the germline V gene. Germline trimming cut 0 bases from V and 5 bases from J; bases unmatched to any gene: 7. The CDR3 is made up of 16 amino acids. The CDR3, as DNA: TGCGCCAGCAGCTTGGCCGAAGCGGGGGTACACAATGAGCAGTTCTTC. It is translated as CASSLAEAGVHNEQFF.

This clone was seen only a few times. This chain connects TRBV5-4 to TRBJ2-6; TRBD1 aligns across 10 bases. CDR3 length: 18 residues. The J segment lost 3 bases and the V segment lost 4 bases, leaving 10 bases of the junction unmatched. CDR1 and CDR2 from the germline V gene are SGHNT and YYREEE (reference sequence). The CDR3 DNA reads TGTGCCAGCAGCGCCCCGGGACAGGGGCCCTTTGGGGCCAACGTCCTGACTTTC. Translated: CASSAPGQGPFGANVLTF.

This clone showed up just a few times. The chain recombines TRBV9 with TRBJ1-1, with D unclear. This CDR3 is 15 amino acids long. Deletions cut 6 bases from V and 3 bases from J, with 18 bases between. In germline, CDR1 is SGDLS, CDR2 YYNGEE. CDR3 in amino acids: CASTPRSAADTEAFF. The CDR3 DNA reads as TGTGCCAGCACCCCAAGGTCGGCAGCGGACACTGAAGCTTTCTTT.

This clone has just a few counts. The chain recombines TRBV5-1 with TRBJ2-5; D gene ambiguous. The V and J ends lost 0 bases and 5 bases respectively, with 8 bases between them. Germline CDR1 SGHRS, CDR2 YFSETQ. The CDR3 runs to 13 residues. This chain's CDR3 is CASSLDQAETQYF. The CDR3, as DNA: TGCGCCAGCAGCTTGGATCAGGCGGAGACCCAGTACTTC.

This rearrangement joins TRBV4-3 to TRBJ1-3; no clear D. Looked up from germline, CDR1 is LGHNA and CDR2 is YSLEER. There are 15 residues in the CDR3. Trimming left V 4 bases short and J 0 bases short, with 10 bases between. The CDR3 DNA reads as TGCGCCAGCAGCCGCCGCGGAGGCTCTGGAAACACCATATATTTT. Its protein is CASSRRGGSGNTIYF.

This rearrangement joins TRBV29-1 to TRBJ1-2; D not resolved. Looked up from germline, CDR1 is SQVTM and CDR2 is ANQGSEA. V gave up 1 base and J gave up 9 bases, with 0 bases separating them. The CDR3 loop spans 8 amino acids. In nucleotides, the CDR3 is TGCAGCGTTGAAGGCTACACCTTC. Amino acids: CSVEGYTF. The full variable domain, its missing parts supplied by reference TRBV29-1 and TRBJ1-2, is SAVISQKPSRDICQRGTSLTIQCQVDSQVTMMFWYRQQPGQSLTLIATANQGSEATYESGFVIDKFPISRPNLTFSTLTVSNMSPEDSSIYLCSVEGYTFGSGTRLTVV.

This clone was observed at least ten times. The V call is TRBV7-9, the J call TRBJ2-7; the match to TRBD1 covers 8 bases. The V and J ends lost 5 bases and 2 bases, in that order; junction bases with no gene match: 8. This CDR3 has 15 residues. Germline CDR1 and CDR2: SEHNR and FQNEAQ (reference sequence). The chain's CDR3 is CASSPGRTGTYEQYF. The CDR3 nucleotides are TGTGCCAGCAGCCCAGGCAGGACAGGGACCTACGAGCAGTACTTC.

Only a few counts were recorded for this clone. This rearrangement joins TRBV28 to TRBJ2-3, with TRBD2 as a possible D gene (6 bases). The CDR3 spans 12 residues. The germline V gene encodes CDR1 MDHEN and CDR2 SYDVKM. V dropped 5 bases and J dropped 4 bases, with 7 bases sitting between them. The CDR3 sequence: CASSGRPDTQYF. The CDR3 DNA reads TGTGCCAGCAGTGGGAGGCCAGATACGCAGTATTTT.

Ten or more counts support this clone. The chain has TRBV29-1 and TRBJ1-2, with 9 bases matching TRBD1. The CDR3 contains 14 residues. V trimming: 3 bases; J trimming: 4 bases; junction bases outside the gene matches: 6. Germline V lookup: CDR1 SQVTM, CDR2 ANQGSEA. CDR3 nucleotide sequence: TGCAGCGTTGAGGTCACAGGGGGCTCCTATGGCTACACCTTC. It yields the protein CSVEVTGGSYGYTF.

This clone was picked up a small number of times. This chain links TRBV18 with TRBJ2-3; 10 nucleotides line up with TRBD2. With 2 bases clipped from V and 3 bases from J, the junction kept 5 bases outside the gene matches. The CDR3 is 16 residues long. The germline CDR1 and CDR2 sequences are KGHSH and LQKENI. CDR3 bases: TGTGCCAGCTCACCAAGATTAGCGGGGGGAACAGATACGCAGTATTTT. The encoded protein is CASSPRLAGGTDTQYF.

This clone was detected a few times. The chain is built from TRBV19 and TRBJ1-2; D not resolved. This CDR3 region has 13 residues. V was shortened by 6 bases and J by 8 bases, with 16 bases between the two germline ends. Germline CDR1 LNHDA, CDR2 SQIVND (reference sequence). CDR3 nucleotides: TGTGCCAGTAGCGAGCCGGGGTCGATAGGCTACACCTTC. This encodes CASSEPGSIGYTF.

This clone has more than one count but fewer than ten. The V gene is TRBV6-5, the J gene TRBJ2-1; weak D call: TRBD1 (7 bases). Germline V CDR1 and CDR2: MNHEY, SVGAGI. The CDR3 is 15 amino acids. The V and J ends lost 2 bases and 12 bases respectively, with 20 bases between them. As DNA, the CDR3 is TGTGCCAGCAGTTACCGCGACAGGGAGGATTGGAGGCAGTTCTTC. It yields the protein CASSYRDREDWRQFF.

The chain joins TRBV27 to TRBJ2-7; TRBD2 aligns across 12 bases. Germline V lookup: CDR1 MNHEY, CDR2 SMNVEV (reference sequence). The CDR3 covers 15 residues. V shed 5 bases and J 6 bases; nucleotides not matched to a gene: 8. The CDR3 region is CASSPRTSGEGEQYF. CDR3 bases: TGTGCCAGCAGTCCGAGGACTAGCGGGGAGGGCGAGCAGTACTTC.

A word on this clone: Other DNA sequences in this sample translate to the same CDR3. The chain links TRBV9 to TRBJ1-4; possible D gene TRBD1, 5 bases. V gave up 2 bases and J gave up 0 bases, with 8 bases separating them. CDR1 is SGDLS and CDR2 is YYNGEE in the germline V gene. This CDR3 region has 15 residues. The CDR3 region is CASSVRGATNEKLFF. The CDR3 DNA reads as TGTGCCAGCAGCGTTCGGGGGGCAACTAATGAAAAACTGTTTTTT.

In its sample, this clone was seen a few times. The gene calls are TRBV2 and TRBJ1-6; 9 nucleotides align to TRBD1. J gave up 10 bases and V 4 bases, and 5 bases lay outside the gene matches. Germline values: CDR1 SNHLY, CDR2 FYNNEI. The length of the CDR3 is 14 residues. CDR3 DNA: TGTGCCAGCAGTGGGACAGGGGCTCAGTCACCCCTCCACTTT. It encodes CASSGTGAQSPLHF. The variable domain in full, with the rest retrieved from reference TRBV2 and TRBJ1-6, is EPEVTQTPSHQVTQMGQEVILRCVPISNHLYFYWYRQILGQKVEFLVSFYNNEISEKSEIFDDQFSVERPDGSNFTLKIRSTKLEDSAMYFCASSGTGAQSPLHFGNGTRLTVT.

This clone was counted ten times or more. The genes are TRBV4-3 and TRBJ1-4; 9 nucleotides line up with TRBD1. Germline V gene sequence: CDR1 LGHNA, CDR2 YSLEER. The junction had 12 bases not matched to a gene; V was cut back by 2 bases and J by 8 bases. The length of the CDR3 is 17 residues. The CDR3 sequence: CASSQNLPGTGSEKLFF. Written as DNA, the CDR3 is TGCGCCAGCAGCCAAAACTTACCCGGGACAGGGAGCGAAAAACTGTTTTTT.

This clone was observed a few times. The chain employs TRBV2 and TRBJ1-5; D remains ambiguous. From germline, CDR1 is SNHLY and CDR2 FYNNEI. Trimming took 8 bases from V and 0 from J, leaving 11 bases between them. This CDR3 region has 14 residues. The CDR3 region has the DNA TGTGCCAGCGAGTCGGAACATAGCAATCAGCCCCAGCATTTT. Translating gives CASESEHSNQPQHF.

This clone was seen a few times. The rearrangement links TRBV11-2 to TRBJ2-1; 8 nucleotides line up with TRBD1. Germline V gives CDR1 SGHAT, CDR2 FQNNGV. J lost 7 bases, V lost 3 bases, and 11 bases had no gene match. The CDR3 loop spans 16 amino acids. The CDR3 reads CASSLAGQGSWNEQFF. The CDR3 nucleotides are TGTGCCAGCAGCTTGGCTGGACAGGGATCATGGAATGAGCAGTTCTTC.

This clone was observed at least ten times. This sequence joins TRBV7-9 and TRBJ2-7; 7 nucleotides line up with TRBD1. V was clipped by 6 bases and J by 10 bases; unmatched bases: 9. Germline V lookup: CDR1 SEHNR, CDR2 FQNEAQ (reference sequence). The CDR3 runs to 12 residues. CDR3 nucleotides: TGTGCCAGCAGTTTATCCCGGGACAGTCAGTACTTC. Amino acid sequence: CASSLSRDSQYF.